A single TCR beta chain is shown here with its context. The CDR3 is made up of 15 amino acids. CDR1 SGHTA and CDR2 FQGNSA come from the germline V gene. The V segment lost 3 bases and the J segment 7 bases; nucleotides outside the gene matches: 8. What was sequenced were expressed TCRB transcripts, since all of the isolated RNA had been reverse transcribed. The table came from immunoSEQ multiplex PCR; TCRdb's copy has only in-frame clones and leaves some out. This sample yields roughly 170,000 clones, of which around an eighth are seen a single time; roughly 0.56% belongs to the top ten. The entry originates in a study of beta chain features in type 1 diabetes.

The sequenced sample was central memory CD4+ T cells from blood. This TCR came from a woman between 18 and 30 years old in good health. This chain uses TRBV7-2 with TRBJ2-7; the match to TRBD2 covers 11 bases. The CDR3 here is CASSFHTSGRGEQYF. Written as DNA, the CDR3 is TGTGCCAGCAGCTTCCACACTAGCGGGAGAGGGGAGCAGTACTTC.